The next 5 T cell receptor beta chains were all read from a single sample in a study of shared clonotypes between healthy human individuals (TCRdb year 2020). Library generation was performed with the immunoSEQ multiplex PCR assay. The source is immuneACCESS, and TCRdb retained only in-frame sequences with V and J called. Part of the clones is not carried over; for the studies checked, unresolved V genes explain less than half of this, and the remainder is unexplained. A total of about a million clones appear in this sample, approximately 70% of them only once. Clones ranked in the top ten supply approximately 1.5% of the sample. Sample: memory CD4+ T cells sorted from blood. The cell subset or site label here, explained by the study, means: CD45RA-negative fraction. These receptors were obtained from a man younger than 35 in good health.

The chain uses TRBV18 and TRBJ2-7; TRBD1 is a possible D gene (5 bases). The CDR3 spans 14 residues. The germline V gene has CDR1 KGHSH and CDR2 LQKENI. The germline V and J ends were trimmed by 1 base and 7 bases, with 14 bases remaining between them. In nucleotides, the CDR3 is TGTGCCAGCTCACCACTAAGGGGTTTAAGAGAGCAGTACTTC. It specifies CASSPLRGLREQYF.

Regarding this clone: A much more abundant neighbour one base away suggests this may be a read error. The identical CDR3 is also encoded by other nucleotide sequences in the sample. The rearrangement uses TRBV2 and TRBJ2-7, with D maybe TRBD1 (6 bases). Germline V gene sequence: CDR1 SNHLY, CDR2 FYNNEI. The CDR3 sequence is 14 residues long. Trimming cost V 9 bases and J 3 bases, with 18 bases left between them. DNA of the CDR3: TGTGCCAGTATCCTACCTGGACAGATCTACGAGCAGTACTTC. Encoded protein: CASILPGQIYEQYF.

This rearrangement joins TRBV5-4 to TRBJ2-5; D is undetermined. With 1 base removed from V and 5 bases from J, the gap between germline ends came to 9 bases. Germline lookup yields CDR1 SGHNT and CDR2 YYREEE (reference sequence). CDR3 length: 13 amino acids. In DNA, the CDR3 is TGTGCCAGCAGCTTGATCGGACGGGAGACCCAGTACTTC. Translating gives CASSLIGRETQYF.

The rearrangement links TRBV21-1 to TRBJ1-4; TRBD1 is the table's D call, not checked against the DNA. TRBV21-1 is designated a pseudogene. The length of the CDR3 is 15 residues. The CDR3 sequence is CASSKGGTESEKLFF. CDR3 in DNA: TGTGCCAGCAGCAAAGGGGGGACAGAATCTGAAAAACTGTTTTTT.

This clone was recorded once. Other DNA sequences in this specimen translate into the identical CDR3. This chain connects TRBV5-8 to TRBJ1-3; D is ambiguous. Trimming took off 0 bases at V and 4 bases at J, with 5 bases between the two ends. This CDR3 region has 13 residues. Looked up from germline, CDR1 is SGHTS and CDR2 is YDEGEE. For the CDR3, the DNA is TGTGCCAGCAGCTTGGAGCTGGGAAACACCATATATTTT. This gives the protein CASSLELGNTIYF.